Given below is one T cell receptor beta chain in context. This entry belongs to a study of blood T cell repertoires in COVID-19. Study details: The cDNA or gDNA used as material had been derived from T cells, B-cell-depleted T cells, or PBMCs.

The CDR3 extends over 14 amino acids. Trimming removed 3 bases from V and 5 bases from J, with 14 bases in between. Looked up from germline, CDR1 is SGHRS and CDR2 is YFSETQ. Sequenced by immunoSEQ multiplex PCR; TCRdb stores in-frame clones only, minus some. The data show approximately 320,000 clones, around 90% seen once. Sequenced sample: PBMCs or T cells enriched from blood (not recorded which). This chain joins TRBV5-1 and TRBJ1-1, with D unresolved. The receptor was derived from a man in his sixties who had recovered from COVID-19. The CDR3 is CASSSNLMETEAFF. For the CDR3, the DNA is TGCGCCAGCAGCTCGAACCTCATGGAGACTGAAGCTTTCTTT.